This T cell receptor beta chain is from a study of tumor-infiltrating lymphocytes in primary liver carcinoma. On the study more broadly: The tumors, T1-T3 N0M0 lesions, were about 4 to 11 cm across.

Study findings and constraints: Pairs of tumor regions overlapped more than tumor-adjacent and tumor-blood pairs did.

Unsorted whole blood served as the source of blood RNA, and germline DNA was extracted as well. The investigators made TCR beta cDNA from approximately 510 ng total RNA, using a constant-region primer. Amplification in three nested multiplex PCR rounds with slightly modified ARM-PCR gave rise to TCR beta libraries. The study ran its first two PCR rounds for approximately 10 cycles each, using TRBV1-TRBV30 forward primers and a C-beta reverse primer. In TCRdb, the multiplex PCR reads were re-called with MiXCR into one record per CDR3 protein. The sample includes 300,000 to 350,000 distinct CDR3 sequences, less than 70% of them seen just once. The CDR3 has 15 amino acids. CDR1 is MNHEY and CDR2 is SVGAGI in the germline V gene. As for this clonotype: Its antigen is not identified. The junction does not match germline at one end; this may be a read error.

This clonotype was sampled from a man between 40 and 49 years old with primary liver carcinoma and hepatitis B virus infection. This chain joins TRBV6-5 and TRBJ2-1; D remains unclear. The sequenced material came from peripheral blood. This CDR3 reads CDSRYGFSSYNEQFF. The CDR3 DNA sequence: TGTGACAGCAGATACGGGTTTAGCTCCTACAATGAGCAGTTCTTC.